The 14 T cell receptor beta chains listed next were all sequenced from one sample in a study of T cells in Graves' hyperthyroidism and ophthalmopathy. Researchers amplified the TCR beta CDR3 regions from RNA transcripts. The HTBI set primed first-round TCR CDR3 RT-PCR. TCRdb used MiXCR to reprocess the multiplex PCR reads, holding one entry per CDR3 protein. The table lists 150,000 to 200,000 distinct CDR3 sequences, 9.4% of them singletons. Input material: blood. The source is a young woman with Graves' hyperthyroidism that later progressed to Graves' ophthalmopathy.

This clonotype was recorded at least ten times. This chain joins TRBV5-1 and TRBJ2-1; TRBD2 is a possible D gene (7 bases). The CDR3 is 15 residues long. Germline lookup yields CDR1 SGHRS and CDR2 YFSETQ. Trimming removed 7 bases at V and 0 bases at J, with 14 bases between. CDR3 sequence reads: CASRGAGTSYNEQFF. The CDR3 nucleotides are TGCGCCAGCCGGGGGGCGGGAACCTCCTACAATGAGCAGTTCTTC.

In this sample, this clonotype turned up many times. The gene calls are TRBV11-2 and TRBJ1-4; D gene ambiguous. The length of the CDR3 is 15 residues. The V and J ends lost 0 bases and 0 bases respectively, with 5 bases between them. In germline, CDR1 is SGHAT, CDR2 FQNNGV. CDR3 sequence reads: CASSLEGTTNEKLFF. CDR3 sequence (DNA): TGTGCCAGCAGCTTAGAGGGGACAACTAATGAAAAACTGTTTTTT.

This clonotype came up many times. The chain recombines TRBV15 with TRBJ2-7, with 13 bases matching TRBD2. Unmatched junction bases numbered 3, after V lost 3 bases and J lost 4 bases. Germline lookup yields CDR1 LNHNV and CDR2 YYDKDF (reference sequence). The CDR3 extends over 15 amino acids. The DNA for the CDR3 is TGTGCCACCAGCAGGACTAGCGGGAGGCGGTACGAGCAGTACTTC. It codes for CATSRTSGRRYEQYF.

This clonotype was picked up many times. This chain joins TRBV15 and TRBJ1-3; D remains ambiguous. The CDR3 consists of 18 residues. The ends were cut back, 0 bases at V and 2 bases at J, with 17 bases in the middle. In germline, CDR1 is LNHNV, CDR2 YYDKDF (reference sequence). The CDR3 DNA reads TGTGCCACCAGCAGAGATCCAACCCAGAAGGGTCCTGGAAACACCATATATTTT. Protein sequence: CATSRDPTQKGPGNTIYF.

This clonotype has ten or more counts. The gene calls are TRBV12-3 or TRBV12-4 and TRBJ2-3; 8 positions match TRBD2. V dropped 0 bases and J dropped 2; count of bases not matched to a gene: 4. The CDR3 runs 16 residues. Here the CDR3 DNA reads TGTGCCAGCAGTTTAGCAGGACTAGCTCACACAGATACGCAGTATTTT. Translating it yields CASSLAGLAHTDTQYF.

This clonotype was seen repeatedly, ten times or more. This rearrangement joins TRBV27 to TRBJ2-1; the D is unclear. The V end was cut by 4 bases, the J end by 8 bases, with 9 bases between. The CDR3 has 12 amino acids. The germline CDR1 and CDR2 sequences are MNHEY and SMNVEV (reference sequence). The CDR3 DNA reads as TGTGCCAGCAGTTCGAAGCAATATGAGCAGTTCTTC. It is translated as CASSSKQYEQFF.

This chain links TRBV3-1 with TRBJ2-2; TRBD2 agrees at 9 bases. CDR1 is LGHDT and CDR2 is YNNKEL in the germline V gene (reference sequence). This CDR3 contains 16 residues. J was trimmed by 3 bases and V by 3 bases; bases with no gene match: 5. The CDR3 protein is CASSQVAGEYTGELFF. The CDR3 coding sequence is TGTGCCAGCAGCCAGGTAGCGGGAGAGTACACCGGGGAGCTGTTTTTT.

The sample holds many counts of this clonotype. The rearrangement links TRBV7-9 to TRBJ2-1; D ambiguous. The ends were cut back, 8 bases at V and 8 bases at J, with 4 bases in the middle. CDR3 length: 9 amino acids. Per the germline V gene, CDR1 is SEHNR and CDR2 is FQNEAQ (reference sequence). The CDR3 nucleotides read TGTGCCAGCGGCGATGAGCAGTTCTTC. This codes for CASGDEQFF. The variable domain in full, with the rest retrieved from reference TRBV7-9 and TRBJ2-1, is DTGVSQNPRHKITKRGQNVTFRCDPISEHNRLYWYRQTLGQGPEFLTYFQNEAQLEKSRLLSDRFSAERPKGSFSTLEIQRTEQGDSAMYLCASGDEQFFGPGTRLTVL.

This clonotype showed up just a few times. The CDR3 DNA reads TGTGCCAGTAGTCGCAATAATGGCTACACCTTC. Protein: CASSRNNGYTF. The chain employs TRBV19 and TRBJ1-2; D gene unclear. The CDR3 contains 11 residues. V dropped 5 bases and J dropped 6 bases, with 7 bases sitting between them. The germline V gene encodes CDR1 LNHDA and CDR2 SQIVND (reference sequence).

The table lists this clonotype with many counts. The chain is built from TRBV7-2 and TRBJ2-3; D is unclear. Per germline, CDR1 SGHTA and CDR2 FQGNSA. This CDR3 is 14 amino acids long. V lost 5 bases, J lost 5 bases, and 14 bases lay in between. The CDR3 reads CASSPTSGLDTQYF. CDR3 in DNA: TGTGCCAGCAGCCCGACGAGTGGGCTAGATACGCAGTATTTT.

J is TRBJ2-2 and V is TRBV30; a weak D match, TRBD1 (5 bases). The CDR3 totals 12 residues. V dropped 0 bases and J dropped 9 bases, with 8 bases sitting between them. The germline V gene encodes CDR1 GTSNPN and CDR2 SVGIG (reference sequence). The CDR3 sequence is CAWSVQARELFF. The CDR3 bases are TGTGCCTGGAGTGTACAGGCGAGGGAGCTGTTTTTT.

This clonotype was seen repeatedly, ten times or more. This chain joins TRBV2 and TRBJ1-5; TRBD1 is a possible D gene (6 bases). This CDR3 has 18 residues. V shed 2 bases and J shed 0 bases, with 17 bases lying between them. Germline V gene sequence: CDR1 SNHLY, CDR2 FYNNEI. The CDR3 protein is CASSEKGGAAYSNQPQHF. CDR3 bases: TGTGCCAGCAGTGAAAAGGGGGGGGCCGCCTATAGCAATCAGCCCCAGCATTTT.

This clonotype was found many times. CDR3 in DNA: TGTGCCTGGAGAGTAAACGGAAACACCATATATTTT. Translated: CAWRVNGNTIYF. This sequence joins TRBV30 and TRBJ1-3; D is undetermined. In germline, CDR1 is GTSNPN, CDR2 SVGIG (reference sequence). V was cut by 3 bases and J by 4 bases, with 7 bases left in between. The CDR3 is 12 amino acids.

This CDR3 reads CATSRTKTSYNSPLHF. In DNA form, the CDR3 reads TGTGCCACCAGCAGAACAAAAACCTCATATAATTCACCCCTCCACTTT. This rearrangement joins TRBV15 to TRBJ1-6; no clear D gene. This CDR3 has 16 residues. The germline gives CDR1 LNHNV, CDR2 YYDKDF (reference sequence). V lost 2 bases to trimming and J lost 4 bases, with 12 bases between them.